These 30 T cell receptor beta chains were sequenced from one sample in a study of OX40 agonist ivuxolimab in advanced cancers. Assay used: immunoSEQ multiplex PCR; TCRdb lists only in-frame clones, some missing. The repertoire includes tens of thousands of clones, roughly 85% of them detected once, and roughly 22% sits in the top ten. Sample: CD4+ or CD8+ T cells sorted from blood, taken in a trial of the OX40 agonist ivuxolimab. The receptors were sampled from an adult with an advanced solid tumor such as melanoma, head and neck, liver or kidney cancer.

The CDR3 DNA reads TGTGCCAGCAGCCCCCCCCGGGGCGGGACAGAAGACGAAAAACTGTTTTTT. Protein product: CASSPPRGGTEDEKLFF. The rearrangement uses TRBV7-9 and TRBJ1-4; 7 bases are a match to TRBD1. Germline CDR1 SEHNR, CDR2 FQNEAQ (reference sequence). Trimming removed 5 bases from V and 8 bases from J; junction bases left unmatched: 17. This CDR3 has 17 amino acids.

The chain employs TRBV2 and TRBJ2-7, with 7 bases aligning to TRBD1. Trimming cost V 10 bases and J 2 bases; bases outside gene matches: 5. The CDR3 is made up of 12 amino acids. In germline, CDR1 is SNHLY, CDR2 FYNNEI. The CDR3 spells CATRDSAYEQYF. In nucleotides, the CDR3 is TGTGCCACTAGGGACAGCGCCTACGAGCAGTACTTC.

The V call is TRBV10-3, the J call TRBJ2-5, with 10 bases aligning to TRBD1. The germline gives CDR1 ENHRY, CDR2 SYGVKD. This CDR3 contains 19 residues. V trimming: 0 bases; J trimming: 4 bases; junction bases outside the gene matches: 14. CDR3 sequence (DNA): TGTGCCATCAGTGAGTCGACAGTCGTGGACAGGGGGTTTGGAGAGACCCAGTACTTC. Its translation is CAISESTVVDRGFGETQYF.

CDR3 DNA sequence: TGTGCCAGCAGCACCCGGGACGGGGGAGCCTACGAGCAGTACTTC. Translated, it gives CASSTRDGGAYEQYF. The chain couples TRBV7-9 to TRBJ2-7, with D perhaps matching TRBD2 (6 bases). Trimming took off 5 bases at V and 2 bases at J, with 16 bases between the two ends. The CDR3 covers 15 residues. CDR1 SEHNR and CDR2 FQNEAQ come from the germline V gene (reference sequence).

The gene calls are TRBV15 and TRBJ1-2, with unresolved D. CDR3 length: 13 amino acids. Germline lookup yields CDR1 LNHNV and CDR2 YYDKDF (reference sequence). Trimming pared 0 bases from V and 8 bases from J, leaving 10 bases between. CDR3: CATSRDRLGGYTF. The CDR3 coding sequence is TGTGCCACCAGCAGAGACCGACTGGGGGGCTACACCTTC. The complete variable domain, with remaining parts taken from reference TRBV15 and TRBJ1-2, reads DAMVIQNPRYQVTQFGKPVTLSCSQTLNHNVMYWYQQKSSQAPKLLFHYYDKDFNNEADTPDNFQSRRPNTSFCFLDIRSPGLGDTAMYLCATSRDRLGGYTFGSGTRLTVV.

V usage is TRBV2 and J usage is TRBJ1-4, with no clear D. Germline V gives CDR1 SNHLY, CDR2 FYNNEI. The CDR3 contains 13 residues. The V and J ends lost 6 bases and 5 bases respectively, with 10 bases between them. CDR3 region: CASSRSGNEKLFF. The CDR3 coding sequence is TGTGCCAGCAGCAGGTCGGGAAATGAAAAACTGTTTTTT.

V and J are TRBV28 and TRBJ2-3; D remains ambiguous. The V end was cut by 6 bases, the J end by 5 bases, with 6 bases between. CDR1 MDHEN and CDR2 SYDVKM come from the germline V gene. The CDR3 consists of 11 residues. The CDR3 nucleotides read TGTGCCAGCAGCCTTCTAGATACGCAGTATTTT. Protein sequence: CASSLLDTQYF.

V gene TRBV18 combines with J gene TRBJ2-1; a weak D match, TRBD1 (5 bases). Germline-derived CDR1 and CDR2 are KGHSH and LQKENI. V lost 0 bases and J 0 bases, leaving 9 bases between the germline ends. The CDR3 extends over 16 amino acids. CDR3: CASSPPGRSSYNEQFF. Written as DNA, the CDR3 is TGTGCCAGCTCACCACCGGGGCGGAGCTCCTACAATGAGCAGTTCTTC.

This clone was detected only a few times. The chain links TRBV12-5 to TRBJ2-7; TRBD2 matches at 8 bases. Per germline, CDR1 LGHNT and CDR2 FRNRAP. The CDR3 totals 14 residues. The V and J ends lost 7 bases and 3 bases, in that order; junction bases with no gene match: 8. The CDR3, as DNA: TGTGCTAGTGCCGGGGGGGCTCCCAGCTACGAGCAGTACTTC. This sequence encodes CASAGGAPSYEQYF.

This chain connects TRBV28 to TRBJ2-1; 10 nucleotides align to TRBD1. J was trimmed by 4 bases and V by 5 bases; bases with no gene match: 8. Germline V gene sequence: CDR1 MDHEN, CDR2 SYDVKM. The CDR3 has 16 amino acids. The CDR3 loop is CASSTGPGQGYNEQFF. CDR3 DNA sequence: TGTGCCAGCAGTACGGGGCCGGGACAGGGGTACAATGAGCAGTTCTTC.

This clone was seen at least ten times. V is TRBV28 and J is TRBJ2-3; 8 bases map to TRBD2. Germline V gives CDR1 MDHEN, CDR2 SYDVKM. The CDR3 contains 14 residues. The junction had 4 bases not matched to a gene; V was cut back by 4 bases and J by 4 bases. CDR3 sequence: CASSSYSGADTQYF. The CDR3 nucleotides are TGTGCCAGCAGTTCCTATAGCGGGGCAGATACGCAGTATTTT.

Remarks on this clone: Other DNA sequences in this specimen translate into the identical CDR3. The chain couples TRBV6-4 to TRBJ2-1; 10 bases are a match to TRBD2. Germline V lookup: CDR1 MRHNA, CDR2 SNTAGT. The CDR3 consists of 17 residues. Losses at the gene ends were 0 bases for V and 8 bases for J; bases not matched to a gene: 10. Here the CDR3 reads CASSDSISLAGDHEQFF. Written as DNA, the CDR3 is TGTGCCAGCAGTGACTCGATTAGTCTAGCGGGGGATCATGAGCAGTTCTTC.

Comment on this clone: Other DNA sequences from this sample encode an identical CDR3 as well. DNA for the CDR3: TGTGCTAGTGGTGCCCCGAACAGGGAATGGTACGAGCAGTACTTC. Protein sequence: CASGAPNREWYEQYF. The chain couples TRBV12-5 to TRBJ2-7, with D possibly TRBD1 on 6 matching bases. This CDR3 has 15 amino acids. V shed 5 bases and J shed 4 bases, with 18 bases lying between them. Germline assignment: CDR1 LGHNT and CDR2 FRNRAP.

The chain carries TRBV10-2 and TRBJ2-5, with D possibly matching TRBD2 (6 bases). V lost 4 bases and J lost 5, with 8 bases in between. This CDR3 comprises 12 residues. Germline values: CDR1 WSHSY, CDR2 SAAADI. The CDR3 DNA follows: TGCGCCAGCAGTGGGACTAACGAGACCCAGTACTTC. Its protein is CASSGTNETQYF.

The V gene is TRBV25-1, the J gene TRBJ2-7; D possibly corresponds to TRBD1 (5 bases). Trimming took 2 bases from V and 3 from J, leaving 5 bases between them. Germline V gene lookup returns CDR1 MGHDK and CDR2 SYGVNS. The CDR3 consists of 12 residues. Here the CDR3 DNA reads TGTGCCAGCAGTGAAAGGGGCTACGAGCAGTACTTC. Translated: CASSERGYEQYF.

The gene calls are TRBV7-3 and TRBJ2-7, with TRBD2 matching over 7 bases. The CDR3 runs to 14 residues. V was clipped by 0 bases and J by 6 bases; unmatched bases: 5. Germline V gene lookup returns CDR1 SGHTA and CDR2 FQGTGA. As DNA, the CDR3 is TGTGCCAGCAGCTTAACTGGCGGGGAGGGCGAGCAGTACTTC. This encodes CASSLTGGEGEQYF.

The rearrangement links TRBV7-2 to TRBJ1-5; D uncertain. The V gene lost 2 bases and the J gene lost 4 bases, with 9 bases spanning the gap. Germline CDR1 SGHTA, CDR2 FQGNSA. The CDR3 has 14 amino acids. The CDR3 region is CASSLRAENQPQHF. CDR3 coding DNA: TGTGCCAGCAGCTTAAGGGCGGAGAATCAGCCCCAGCATTTT.

This chain connects TRBV4-3 to TRBJ2-3; 11 bases fit TRBD2. The CDR3 runs to 15 residues. Germline V CDR1 and CDR2: LGHNA, YSLEER. V shed 5 bases and J 5 bases; nucleotides not matched to a gene: 6. The CDR3 coding sequence is TGCGCCAGCAGCGAGGGACTAGCGGTGGGAGATACGCAGTATTTT. It encodes CASSEGLAVGDTQYF.

This clone was seen a single time. The V gene is TRBV7-2, the J gene TRBJ1-1; D is perhaps TRBD1 (5 bases). Per germline, CDR1 SGHTA and CDR2 FQGNSA. Trimming shortened V by 3 bases and J by 6 bases, and 14 bases separated the two germline ends. The CDR3 covers 14 residues. CDR3 bases: TGTGCCAGCAGCTTCGGGGGGACGGTAGCTGAAGCTTTCTTT. Amino acids: CASSFGGTVAEAFF.

The chain couples TRBV7-2 to TRBJ2-3, with TRBD2 as a possible D gene (5 bases). V lost 1 base, J lost 2 bases, and 19 bases lay in between. The CDR3 runs to 18 residues. Per the germline V gene, CDR1 is SGHTA and CDR2 is FQGNSA. The CDR3 sequence is CASSLGAFERTITDTQYF. For the CDR3, the DNA is TGTGCCAGCAGCTTAGGGGCGTTCGAGCGGACCATCACAGATACGCAGTATTTT.

J is TRBJ1-6 and V is TRBV6-5; no firm D call. Germline V gives CDR1 MNHEY, CDR2 SVGAGI. V dropped 8 bases and J dropped 0 bases, with 11 bases sitting between them. The CDR3 sequence is 15 residues long. This CDR3 is CASALGGSYNSPLHF. Here the CDR3 DNA reads TGTGCCAGCGCCCTTGGCGGCTCCTATAATTCACCCCTCCACTTT.

This chain connects TRBV5-6 to TRBJ2-7; D is undetermined. The germline V and J ends were trimmed by 6 bases and 5 bases, with 12 bases remaining between them. In germline, CDR1 is SGHDT, CDR2 YYEEEE. The CDR3 is 12 amino acids. DNA for the CDR3: TGTGCCAGCACTGCACTCACGGACGAGCAGTACTTC. Protein sequence: CASTALTDEQYF.

The gene calls are TRBV13 and TRBJ1-2; 9 bases match TRBD1. V gave up 9 bases and J gave up 6 bases; unmatched junction bases: 11. This CDR3 has 14 residues. The germline CDR1 and CDR2 sequences are PRHDT and FYEKMQ (reference sequence). The CDR3: CARGIGQGRDGYTF. The DNA of the CDR3 is TGTGCCAGGGGCATCGGACAGGGGAGGGATGGCTACACCTTC. The full variable domain, rest sourced from reference TRBV13 and TRBJ1-2, is AAGVIQSPRHLIKEKRETATLKCYPIPRHDTVYWYQQGPGQDPQFLISFYEKMQSDKGSIPDRFSAQQFSDYHSELNMSSLELGDSALYFCARGIGQGRDGYTFGSGTRLTVV.

J is TRBJ1-2 and V is TRBV21-1; the D call TRBD1 from the table was never checked on the DNA. TRBV21-1 is a documented pseudogene. The CDR3 is made up of 16 amino acids. CDR3 amino acids: CASIGDKGGGNYGYTF. The CDR3 nucleotides are TGTGCCAGCATAGGGGACAAAGGTGGGGGTAACTATGGCTACACCTTC.

This clone was seen many times. V gene TRBV4-3 combines with J gene TRBJ2-1; no firm D call. The CDR3 has 13 amino acids. The germline V gene encodes CDR1 LGHNA and CDR2 YSLEER. Deletions cut 0 bases from V and 10 bases from J, with 10 bases between. The DNA for the CDR3 is TGCGCCAGCAGCCAAGATGGGCGTGGAGAGCAGTTCTTC. This encodes CASSQDGRGEQFF.

This chain joins TRBV7-9 and TRBJ1-1, with unresolved D. Germline V gene lookup returns CDR1 SEHNR and CDR2 FQNEAQ (reference sequence). This CDR3 has 13 residues. Between the trimmed V and J ends, which lost 1 base and 11 bases, there was a span of 14 bases. The CDR3 DNA reads TGTGCCAGCAGCTTAGTCCCGGCCGTAGGGGCTTTCTTT. Translation: CASSLVPAVGAFF.

The chain links TRBV27 to TRBJ2-1, with 11 bases identical to TRBD1. The ends lost 5 bases at V and 2 bases at J; junction bases unmatched: 11. The CDR3 is made up of 18 amino acids. Per germline, CDR1 MNHEY and CDR2 SMNVEV (reference sequence). The CDR3 spells CASSRSGTGGIPYNEQFF. The CDR3 nucleotides are TGTGCCAGCAGTCGATCCGGGACAGGGGGTATTCCCTACAATGAGCAGTTCTTC.

The V call is TRBV21-1, the J call TRBJ2-7. TRBV21-1 corresponds to a pseudogene. The CDR3 runs to 17 residues. CDR3 residues: CASSKGRPWDLTYEQYV. CDR3 nucleotide sequence: TGTGCCAGCAGCAAAGGTCGTCCTTGGGACCTTACCTACGAGCAGTACGTC.

This chain connects TRBV7-9 to TRBJ1-2, with a tentative D call TRBD1 (5 bases). Looked up from germline, CDR1 is SEHNR and CDR2 is FQNEAQ (reference sequence). This CDR3 has 13 amino acids. The germline V and J ends were trimmed by 11 bases and 4 bases, with 17 bases remaining between them. CDR3 amino acids: CAGEPEGPYGYTF. The CDR3 DNA is TGTGCCGGCGAACCCGAGGGGCCCTATGGCTACACCTTC. The complete variable domain, with remaining parts taken from reference TRBV7-9 and TRBJ1-2, reads DTGVSQNPRHKITKRGQNVTFRCDPISEHNRLYWYRQTLGQGPEFLTYFQNEAQLEKSRLLSDRFSAERPKGSFSTLEIQRTEQGDSAMYLCAGEPEGPYGYTFGSGTRLTVV.

The chain links TRBV28 to TRBJ1-1; maybe TRBD1 (5 bases). The germline CDR1 and CDR2 sequences are MDHEN and SYDVKM. Deletions cut 3 bases from V and 1 base from J, with 12 bases between. This CDR3 spans 15 amino acids. The CDR3 DNA sequence: TGTGCCAGCAGTTTCCCCGGGACGGCGAACACTGAAGCTTTCTTT. Protein sequence: CASSFPGTANTEAFF.